This record concerns one T cell receptor beta chain sequence. What it binds is unknown. After re-calling the 5' RACE reads, TCRdb lists one entry per CDR3 protein, DNA absent. The repertoire table contains about 41,000 distinct CDR3 sequences. Germline V lookup: CDR1 SGHNT, CDR2 YYREEE (reference sequence). This CDR3 comprises 16 residues. This specimen comes from a study of monozygotic twins with inflammatory bowel disease. Whole-study findings and limits: Possibly reflecting limited power, no difference in repertoire similarity was found between concordant and discordant twins.

The genes are TRBV5-4 and TRBJ2-1; the TRBD2 assignment by TCRdb is unverifiable without DNA. The sequencing sample was made of blood. The sequence derives from a human donor with ulcerative colitis or Crohn's disease, or a healthy co-twin of an affected twin (not recorded which). This CDR3 is CASSLILSGGANEQFF.